The source of this T cell receptor beta chain is a study of T cells in Graves' hyperthyroidism and ophthalmopathy. The study, taken as a whole, reports: Ophthalmopathy stood apart from stable hyperthyroidism in a 13 V-J model.

Exclusion of a patient resulted from uncontrolled infection, other autoimmune disease, pregnancy or lactation. The CDR3 loop spans 14 amino acids. Germline V gene lookup returns CDR1 SGHRS and CDR2 YFSETQ. With V trimmed by 5 bases and J by 5 bases, 7 bases remained unmatched. RNA transcripts were the template for amplifying TCR beta CDR3 regions. First-round RT-PCR with HTBI primers amplified the TCR CDR3 region. MiXCR was run by TCRdb on the multiplex PCR reads, yielding one entry per CDR3 protein. This sample has 600,000 or so distinct CDR3 sequences, with roughly 15% found just once. Turning to this clonotype: Its target is unknown.

The chain combines TRBV5-1 with TRBJ2-7, with 10 bases lining up with TRBD2. This clonotype was obtained from a woman in her forties or fifties with Graves' ophthalmopathy. Sequenced input: blood. This CDR3 reads CASRPSGSYHEQYF. The DNA for the CDR3 is TGCGCCAGCAGGCCTAGCGGGAGTTACCACGAGCAGTACTTC.